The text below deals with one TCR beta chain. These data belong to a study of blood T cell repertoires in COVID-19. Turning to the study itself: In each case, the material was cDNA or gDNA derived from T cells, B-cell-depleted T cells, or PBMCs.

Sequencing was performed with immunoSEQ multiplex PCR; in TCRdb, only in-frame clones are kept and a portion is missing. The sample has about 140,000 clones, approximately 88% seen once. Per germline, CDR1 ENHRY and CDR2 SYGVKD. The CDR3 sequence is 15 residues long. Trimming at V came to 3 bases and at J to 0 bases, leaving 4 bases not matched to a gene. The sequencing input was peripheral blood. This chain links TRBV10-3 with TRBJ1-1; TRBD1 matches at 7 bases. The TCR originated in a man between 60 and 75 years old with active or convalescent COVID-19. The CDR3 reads CAISDTGVVNTEAFF. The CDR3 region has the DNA TGTGCCATCAGTGACACAGGGGTAGTGAACACTGAAGCTTTCTTT.